Below are 4 T cell receptor beta chains sequenced from a single sample in a study of blood T cell repertoires in COVID-19. The method was immunoSEQ multiplex PCR; TCRdb's version includes in-frame clones alone and lacks a portion of them. The sample includes 11,000 to 15,000 clones, around 83% seen only once; the top ten take around 32%. The sample comprised peripheral blood. The receptors were gathered from a man between 45 and 60 years old with active COVID-19.

The V and J genes are TRBV11-2 and TRBJ2-2; 7 positions match TRBD2. With 5 bases clipped from V and 2 bases from J, the junction kept 8 bases outside the gene matches. Per germline, CDR1 SGHAT and CDR2 FQNNGV. The CDR3 extends over 16 amino acids. In DNA, the CDR3 is TGTGCCAGCAGCCTACTAGCGTCCATAAACACCGGGGAGCTGTTTTTT. Amino acids: CASSLLASINTGELFF.

A few counts support this clone. The gene calls are TRBV19 and TRBJ1-4; D possibly corresponds to TRBD1 (6 bases). CDR3 length: 13 amino acids. V dropped 6 bases and J dropped 7 bases, with 12 bases sitting between them. In germline, CDR1 is LNHDA, CDR2 SQIVND (reference sequence). The CDR3 nucleotides are TGTGCCAGTAGGGACAGTTTAACTGAAAAACTGTTTTTT. Encoded protein: CASRDSLTEKLFF.

This clone was counted once. The V and J genes are TRBV2 and TRBJ2-1; TRBD2 aligns across 8 bases. The CDR3 is 13 residues long. Germline trimming cut 8 bases from V and 5 bases from J; bases unmatched to any gene: 5. The germline V gene has CDR1 SNHLY and CDR2 FYNNEI. CDR3 region: CASRGGDDNEQFF. The CDR3 DNA follows: TGTGCCAGCCGGGGGGGCGACGACAATGAGCAGTTCTTC.

This chain uses TRBV2 with TRBJ1-2; tentatively, D is TRBD1 (6 bases). Between the trimmed V and J ends, which lost 10 bases and 3 bases, there was a span of 24 bases. This CDR3 is 16 amino acids long. From germline, CDR1 is SNHLY and CDR2 FYNNEI. CDR3 region: CAILYYRGGDDYGYTF. CDR3 bases: TGTGCCATCCTTTACTACAGAGGGGGAGATGACTATGGCTACACCTTC.